What follows are 17 T cell receptor beta chains derived from one specimen sequenced in a study of T cells in localized non-small cell lung cancer. Sequencing was performed with immunoSEQ multiplex PCR; in TCRdb, only in-frame clones are kept and a portion is missing. Among fewer than 5,500 clones, 35% to 55% were seen once, and the ten largest hold 15% to 20%. The source material was lung tumor tissue, sampled before any cancer treatment. These TCRs come from a man between 40 and 70 years old with stage I lung adenocarcinoma.

This chain uses TRBV29-1 with TRBJ2-2; weak D call: TRBD1 (6 bases). Between the trimmed V and J ends, which lost 6 bases and 2 bases, there was a span of 10 bases. CDR1 and CDR2 (germline): SQVTM, ANQGSEA. The CDR3 has 13 residues. The CDR3 DNA follows: TGCAGCGTCGGGACACTAAACACCGGGGAGCTGTTTTTT. Its protein product is CSVGTLNTGELFF.

The J gene is TRBJ2-6, the V gene TRBV29-1; D is uncertain. V was clipped by 5 bases and J by 0 bases, with 5 bases between them. Germline V gene sequence: CDR1 SQVTM, CDR2 ANQGSEA. This CDR3 region has 13 residues. The CDR3 is CSVWGSGANVLTF. The CDR3 DNA reads as TGCAGCGTTTGGGGCTCTGGGGCCAACGTCCTGACTTTC.

This clone is classed as medium-sized. The genes are TRBV9 and TRBJ1-2, with D possibly being TRBD1 (6 bases). Per germline, CDR1 SGDLS and CDR2 YYNGEE. V lost 4 bases and J lost 8, with 15 bases in between. The CDR3 totals 13 residues. CDR3 coding DNA: TGTGCCAGCAGCAAAATGACAGGCGGCGGCTACACCTTC. Translation: CASSKMTGGGYTF.

The gene calls are TRBV18 and TRBJ2-3; either TRBD1 or TRBD2 may supply D (5 bases each). Germline CDR1 KGHSH, CDR2 LQKENI. V lost 3 bases, J lost 5 bases, and 12 bases lay in between. The CDR3 loop spans 14 amino acids. The CDR3 DNA is TGTGCCAGCTCACCTACCGGGACCGTAGATACGCAGTATTTT. Amino acids: CASSPTGTVDTQYF.

In its sample, this clone was seen a few times. A junction end diverges from the germline sequence, so it may reflect a read error. The rearrangement links TRBV6-8 to TRBJ2-3, with 7 positions matching TRBD1. Germline CDR1 MNHGY, CDR2 SAAAGT. This CDR3 spans 15 amino acids. The CDR3 reads CAISLRQGRVDTQYF. The CDR3 nucleotides are TGTGCCATCAGTCTTCGACAGGGAAGGGTCGATACGCAGTATTTT.

The gene calls are TRBV5-1 and TRBJ1-1; the match to TRBD1 covers 10 bases. The junction had 8 bases not matched to a gene; V was cut back by 4 bases and J by 5 bases. Germline CDR1 and CDR2: SGHRS and YFSETQ. The length of the CDR3 is 15 residues. CDR3 in amino acids: CASSLGTGEGTEAFF. Written as DNA, the CDR3 is TGCGCCAGCAGCCTCGGGACAGGGGAGGGAACTGAAGCTTTCTTT.

The chain combines TRBV7-6 with TRBJ1-1; possible D gene TRBD1, 6 bases. Germline V gene lookup returns CDR1 SGHVS and CDR2 FNYEAQ. The CDR3 has 14 amino acids. Trimming cost V 0 bases and J 5 bases, with 10 bases left between them. The CDR3 region is CASSLAGGATEAFF. Written as DNA, the CDR3 is TGTGCCAGCAGCTTAGCTGGGGGCGCGACTGAAGCTTTCTTT.

This chain links TRBV6-8 with TRBJ2-6, with D hard to call. Germline V gives CDR1 MNHGY, CDR2 SAAAGT. The germline V and J ends were trimmed by 2 bases and 0 bases, with 5 bases remaining between them. CDR3 length equals 15 residues. The DNA for the CDR3 is TGTGCCAGCAGTTACGAGAGCTCTGGGGCCAACGTCCTGACTTTC. This sequence encodes CASSYESSGANVLTF.

This rearrangement joins TRBV19 to TRBJ2-2, with 9 bases lining up with TRBD1. With V trimmed by 6 bases and J by 0 bases, 2 bases remained unmatched. CDR1 and CDR2 from the germline V gene are LNHDA and SQIVND (reference sequence). This CDR3 spans 15 amino acids. The CDR3 coding sequence is TGTGCCAGTAGAAGGGACAGGGCGAACACCGGGGAGCTGTTTTTT. Protein: CASRRDRANTGELFF.

This rearrangement joins TRBV29-1 to TRBJ2-3, with 9 bases matching TRBD1. This CDR3 has 15 residues. With 6 bases clipped from V and 3 bases from J, the junction kept 10 bases outside the gene matches. Germline values: CDR1 SQVTM, CDR2 ANQGSEA. This chain's CDR3 is CSVMGDRDVTDTQYF. CDR3 DNA sequence: TGCAGCGTGATGGGGGACAGGGATGTAACAGATACGCAGTATTTT.

This clone is medium-sized in the sample. The rearrangement links TRBV1 to TRBJ2-1; TRBD2 reflects the table's D call only, with no check against the DNA. TRBV1 is classified as a pseudogene. The CDR3 runs to 18 residues. In nucleotides, the CDR3 is TGCGCCAGCAGCCAAGATCCGCGGGCAGCGGGGGGCCACAATGAGCAGTTCTTC. Translation gives CASSQDPRAAGGHNEQFF.

The chain uses TRBV29-1 and TRBJ2-7; maybe TRBD1 (5 bases). Germline assignment: CDR1 SQVTM and CDR2 ANQGSEA. This CDR3 has 14 residues. Trimming removed 7 bases at V and 5 bases at J, with 21 bases between. CDR3 loop: CSASRGRDGNEQYF. Written as DNA, the CDR3 is TGCAGCGCCTCTAGGGGCCGCGATGGGAACGAGCAGTACTTC.

The chain has TRBV5-1 and TRBJ2-1, with TRBD1 as a possible D gene (7 bases). The CDR3 is 19 residues long. Germline CDR1 reads SGHRS; CDR2 reads YFSETQ. With 3 bases removed from V and 4 bases from J, the gap between germline ends came to 26 bases. CDR3 coding DNA: TGCGCCAGCAGCTCACCGGGACAGCTACTAGCTTCGGGATACAATGAGCAGTTCTTC. It is translated as CASSSPGQLLASGYNEQFF.

This clone occurred a few times. This chain joins TRBV29-1 and TRBJ1-2; D remains unclear. Germline assignment: CDR1 SQVTM and CDR2 ANQGSEA. V lost 3 bases, J lost 2 bases, and 7 bases lay in between. This CDR3 has 12 amino acids. CDR3 DNA: TGCAGCGTTGAGGCTGGCAACTATGGCTACACCTTC. Translating gives CSVEAGNYGYTF. Looking up the rest from reference TRBV29-1 and TRBJ1-2 gives the full variable domain: SAVISQKPSRDICQRGTSLTIQCQVDSQVTMMFWYRQQPGQSLTLIATANQGSEATYESGFVIDKFPISRPNLTFSTLTVSNMSPEDSSIYLCSVEAGNYGYTFGSGTRLTVV.

This clone is labeled medium-sized. The chain employs TRBV6-8 and TRBJ1-1; D is perhaps TRBD1 (6 bases). This CDR3 is 12 amino acids long. V lost 5 bases and J lost 5, with 9 bases in between. Germline V gives CDR1 MNHGY, CDR2 SAAAGT. The CDR3, as DNA: TGTGCCAGCAGTCACCAGGGGACTGAAGCTTTCTTT. The encoded protein is CASSHQGTEAFF.

This clone came up a few times. This chain connects TRBV28 to TRBJ1-5; D is ambiguous. V was shortened by 4 bases and J by 5 bases, with 9 bases between the two germline ends. The CDR3 sequence is 13 residues long. The germline V gene encodes CDR1 MDHEN and CDR2 SYDVKM. CDR3 nucleotide sequence: TGTGCCAGCAGTTCTCAGCTGGATCAGCCCCAGCATTTT. It translates to CASSSQLDQPQHF.

By sample share, this clone is medium-sized. The genes are TRBV11-3 and TRBJ1-4; tentatively, D is TRBD1 (6 bases). Germline loops: CDR1 SGHNT, CDR2 YENEEA. The CDR3 length is 15 residues. The V end lost 4 bases, the J end lost 7 bases, and 16 bases lay between the germline ends. The chain's CDR3 is CASSSQDRLGEKLFF. The CDR3 DNA follows: TGTGCCAGCAGCTCCCAGGACAGACTTGGTGAAAAACTGTTTTTT.